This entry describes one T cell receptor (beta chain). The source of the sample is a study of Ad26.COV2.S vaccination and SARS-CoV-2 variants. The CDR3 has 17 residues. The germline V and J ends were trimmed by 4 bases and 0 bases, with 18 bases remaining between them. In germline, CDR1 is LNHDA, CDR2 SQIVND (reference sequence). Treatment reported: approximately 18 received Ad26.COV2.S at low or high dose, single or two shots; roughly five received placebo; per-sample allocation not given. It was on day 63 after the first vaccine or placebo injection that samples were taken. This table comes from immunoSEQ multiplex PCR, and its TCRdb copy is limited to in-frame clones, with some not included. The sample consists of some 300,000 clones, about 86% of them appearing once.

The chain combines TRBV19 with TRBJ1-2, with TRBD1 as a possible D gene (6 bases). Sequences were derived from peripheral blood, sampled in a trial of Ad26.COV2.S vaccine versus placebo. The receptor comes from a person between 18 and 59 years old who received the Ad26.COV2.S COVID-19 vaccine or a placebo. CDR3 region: CASSRYAVGGSNYGYTF. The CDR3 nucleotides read TGTGCCAGTAGTAGATACGCGGTAGGGGGGTCTAACTATGGCTACACCTTC.